This T cell receptor beta chain came from a study of cytomegalovirus exposure and HLA in healthy donors. Per germline, CDR1 SSHAT and CDR2 FNYEAQ (reference sequence). The CDR3 consists of 15 residues. Regarding donors, all were healthy bone marrow donors. PCR involved 60 Vbeta and 13 Jbeta primers. The table came from immunoSEQ multiplex PCR; TCRdb's copy has only in-frame clones and leaves some out. Here the sample spans about 140,000 clones, 80% being singletons. Study outcomes and limitations: Approximately 18,000 TCR beta sequences were associated with HLA alleles at 0.05 false discovery rate in a later analysis.

Turning to this clone: The target antigen is unknown. An end of the junction does not agree with germline; a read error may underlie this.

The chain combines TRBV7-7 with TRBJ2-1, with 9 bases aligning to TRBD2. The receptor comes from a man aged 45-65 years in good health and CMV-seronegative. Sequenced: PBMCs. For the CDR3, the DNA is TGTGCTAGCACCCCCGAATGGACTAGCGTTGATGAGCAGTTCTTC. It yields the protein CASTPEWTSVDEQFF. The full variable domain, with the rest looked up from reference TRBV7-7 and TRBJ2-1, is GAGVSQSPRYKVTKRGQDVTLRCDPISSHATLYWYQQALGQGPEFLTYFNYEAQPDKSGLPSDRFSAERPEGSISTLTIQRTEQRDSAMYRCASTPEWTSVDEQFFGPGTRLTVL.